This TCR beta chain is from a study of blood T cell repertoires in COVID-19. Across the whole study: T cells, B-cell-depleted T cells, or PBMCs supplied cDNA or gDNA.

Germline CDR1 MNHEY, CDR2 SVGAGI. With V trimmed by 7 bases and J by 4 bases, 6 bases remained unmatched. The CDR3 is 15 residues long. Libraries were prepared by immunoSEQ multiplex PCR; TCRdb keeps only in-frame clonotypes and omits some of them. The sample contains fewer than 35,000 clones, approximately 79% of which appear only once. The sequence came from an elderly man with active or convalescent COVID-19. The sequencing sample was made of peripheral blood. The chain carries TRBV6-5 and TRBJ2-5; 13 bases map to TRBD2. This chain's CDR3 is CASMITSGGAETQYF. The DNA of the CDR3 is TGTGCCAGCATGATAACTAGCGGGGGGGCAGAGACCCAGTACTTC.